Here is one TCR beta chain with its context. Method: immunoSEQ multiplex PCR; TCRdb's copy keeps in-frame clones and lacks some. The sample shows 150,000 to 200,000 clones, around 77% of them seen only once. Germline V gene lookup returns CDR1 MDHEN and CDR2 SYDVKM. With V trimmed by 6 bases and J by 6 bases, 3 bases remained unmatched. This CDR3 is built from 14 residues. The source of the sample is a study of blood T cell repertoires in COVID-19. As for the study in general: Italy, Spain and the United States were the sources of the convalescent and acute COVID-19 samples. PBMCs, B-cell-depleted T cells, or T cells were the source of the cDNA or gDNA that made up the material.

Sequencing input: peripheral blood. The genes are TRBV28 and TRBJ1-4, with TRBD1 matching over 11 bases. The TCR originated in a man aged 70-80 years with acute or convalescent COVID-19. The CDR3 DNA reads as TGTGCCAGCAGCGGGGACAGGGGGGATGAAAAACTGTTTTTT. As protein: CASSGDRGDEKLFF.